Here is one T cell receptor beta chain with its context. This specimen belongs to a study of blood T cell repertoires in COVID-19. Looking at the study overall: The United States, Italy and Spain provided the acute and convalescent COVID-19 samples. The cDNA or gDNA used as material had been derived from T cells, B-cell-depleted T cells, or PBMCs.

With 2 bases clipped from V and 8 bases from J, the junction kept 3 bases outside the gene matches. The CDR3 runs 12 residues. Germline CDR1 is GTSNPN and CDR2 is SVGIG (reference sequence). Per the original data handling: Reference gene primer amplification gave nucleated cell count estimates. This table comes from immunoSEQ multiplex PCR, and its TCRdb copy is limited to in-frame clones, with some not included. D and trimming were read from the DNA, whereas the V and J calls and clone size are those reported in that table. The repertoire holds approximately 56,000 clones, 89% seen once, with approximately 45% in the top ten.

The sequenced sample was peripheral blood. The rearrangement joins TRBV30 to TRBJ2-1; 7 positions match TRBD1. The sequence was collected from a woman in her sixties with COVID-19, enrolled during active disease. The CDR3 DNA reads TGTGCCTGGAGTCCGACAGGGTATGAGCAGTTCTTC. This codes for CAWSPTGYEQFF.